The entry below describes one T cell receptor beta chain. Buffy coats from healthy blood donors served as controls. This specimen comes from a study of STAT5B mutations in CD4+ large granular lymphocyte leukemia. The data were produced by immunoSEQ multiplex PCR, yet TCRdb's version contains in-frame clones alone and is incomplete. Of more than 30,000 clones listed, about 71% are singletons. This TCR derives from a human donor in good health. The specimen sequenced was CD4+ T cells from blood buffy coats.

The DNA for the CDR3 is TGCGCCAGCAGCCAAGAAAAAAATAGCGGGGGGGCACCGAGCTCCTACAATGAGCAGTTCTTC. Translation gives CASSQEKNSGGAPSSYNEQFF. The rearrangement uses TRBV4-1 and TRBJ2-1; 11 nucleotides match TRBD2. Germline loops: CDR1 MGHRA, CDR2 YSYEKL. The CDR3 runs 21 residues. J lost 0 bases, V lost 0 bases, and 13 bases had no gene match.